A selection of T cell receptor beta chains follows, all from one sample in a study of blood T cells in healthy people across ages. TCRdb re-called the 5' RACE reads through MiXCR, storing one row per CDR3 protein. This table has hundreds of thousands of distinct CDR3 sequences, roughly 25% appearing once. These data also formed part of another study, on T cells of mothers and their children.

Material for sequencing was blood. All receptors come from a boy between 10 and 17 years old in good health. The CDR3 runs from the conserved cysteine through the conserved F or W. The D gene is left open where the match is weak. Size is omitted from some rows. Given values are once, few, many or a class for expanded clones.

j_gene: TRBJ2-5
len: 13
d_gene: NA
abundance: NA
v_gene: TRBV6-2/TRBV6-3
CDR3aa: CASSYFLADTQYF
CDR3nt: TGTGCCAGCAGTTACTTCCTGGCAGATACCCAGTACTTC

j_gene: TRBJ2-7
len: 13
d_gene: NA
abundance: few
v_gene: TRBV7-2
CDR3aa: CASSSVYGYEQYF
CDR3nt: TGTGCCAGCAGCTCCGTCTATGGGTACGAGCAGTACTTC

j_gene: TRBJ1-1
len: 17
d_gene: TRBD1
abundance: NA
v_gene: TRBV7-2
CDR3aa: CAIPLRGQGAPDTEAFF
CDR3nt: TGTGCCATCCCATTGAGGGGACAGGGGGCCCCGGACACTGAAGCTTTCTTT

j_gene: TRBJ1-4
len: 14
d_gene: NA
abundance: few
v_gene: TRBV6-6
CDR3aa: CASSYPGLGEKLFF
CDR3nt: TGTGCCAGCAGTTACCCGGGGCTGGGAGAAAAACTGTTTTTT

j_gene: TRBJ2-1
len: 16
d_gene: NA
abundance: NA
v_gene: TRBV20-1
CDR3aa: CSAQGGAPDSVNEQFF
CDR3nt: TGCAGTGCCCAAGGGGGGGCCCCTGATTCAGTCAATGAGCAGTTCTTC

j_gene: TRBJ1-4
len: 16
d_gene: NA
abundance: NA
v_gene: TRBV4-3
CDR3aa: CASSQDRIATNEKLFF
CDR3nt: TGCGCCAGCAGCCAAGACCGGATTGCAACTAATGAAAAACTGTTTTTT

j_gene: TRBJ1-5
len: 17
d_gene: NA
abundance: NA
v_gene: TRBV6-2/TRBV6-3
CDR3aa: CASTPAEGDISLQPQHF
CDR3nt: TGTGCCAGCACCCCAGCGGAGGGGGACATTTCTCTTCAGCCCCAGCATTTT

j_gene: TRBJ2-3
len: 12
d_gene: NA
abundance: NA
v_gene: TRBV11-2
CDR3aa: CASSVIPLTQYF
CDR3nt: TGTGCCAGCAGCGTTATCCCTCTTACGCAGTATTTT

j_gene: TRBJ2-5
len: 14
d_gene: NA
abundance: few
v_gene: TRBV13
CDR3aa: CASSLSGTRKTQYF
CDR3nt: TGTGCCAGCAGCTTATCCGGGACTCGGAAGACCCAGTACTTC

j_gene: TRBJ2-3
len: 16
d_gene: TRBD2
abundance: NA
v_gene: TRBV20-1
CDR3aa: CSARGASGRGTDTQYF
CDR3nt: TGCAGTGCTAGAGGGGCTAGCGGGAGGGGCACAGATACGCAGTATTTT

j_gene: TRBJ2-1
len: 14
d_gene: TRBD2
abundance: NA
v_gene: TRBV12-3/TRBV12-4
CDR3aa: CASSLSGRAAEQFF
CDR3nt: TGTGCCAGCAGTTTATCCGGGAGGGCCGCTGAGCAGTTCTTC

j_gene: TRBJ1-5
len: 13
d_gene: NA
abundance: NA
v_gene: TRBV11-2
CDR3aa: CASSIGPGQPQHF
CDR3nt: TGTGCCAGCAGCATAGGCCCCGGCCAGCCCCAGCATTTT

j_gene: TRBJ1-3
len: 15
d_gene: TRBD1
abundance: NA
v_gene: TRBV5-1
CDR3aa: CASSTGTGFGNTIYF
CDR3nt: TGCGCCAGCAGTACCGGGACAGGGTTTGGAAACACCATATATTTT

j_gene: TRBJ1-2
len: 13
d_gene: NA
abundance: NA
v_gene: TRBV12-3/TRBV12-4
CDR3aa: CASSSDINYGYTF
CDR3nt: TGTGCCAGCAGCTCCGACATAAACTATGGCTACACCTTC

j_gene: TRBJ2-1
len: 12
d_gene: NA
abundance: few
v_gene: TRBV11-2
CDR3aa: CASVQGGNEQFF
CDR3nt: TGTGCCAGCGTGCAGGGGGGCAATGAGCAGTTCTTC

j_gene: TRBJ1-2
len: 15
d_gene: NA
abundance: NA
v_gene: TRBV2
CDR3aa: CASRNGGTLNYGYTF
CDR3nt: TGTGCCAGCAGAAACGGGGGAACTCTTAACTATGGCTACACCTTC

j_gene: TRBJ2-3
len: 14
d_gene: NA
abundance: few
v_gene: TRBV7-2
CDR3aa: CASSLQSGTDTQYF
CDR3nt: TGTGCCAGCAGCTTACAGTCAGGGACAGATACGCAGTATTTT

j_gene: TRBJ2-2
len: 18
d_gene: NA
abundance: NA
v_gene: TRBV3-1
CDR3aa: CASSQRTSLRRETGELFF
CDR3nt: TGTGCCAGCAGCCAAAGGACGTCCCTAAGAAGGGAAACCGGGGAGCTGTTTTTT

j_gene: TRBJ1-2
len: 13
d_gene: NA
abundance: few
v_gene: TRBV3-1
CDR3aa: CASSQVPGYGYTF
CDR3nt: TGTGCCAGCAGCCAAGTGCCAGGCTATGGCTACACCTTC

j_gene: TRBJ2-6
len: 16
d_gene: NA
abundance: few
v_gene: TRBV6-5
CDR3aa: CASSSATVSGANVLTF
CDR3nt: TGTGCCAGCAGTTCCGCTACAGTTTCTGGGGCCAACGTCCTGACTTTC

j_gene: TRBJ1-2
len: 14
d_gene: TRBD1
abundance: few
v_gene: TRBV5-1
CDR3aa: CASSFGQVGHGYTF
CDR3nt: TGCGCCAGCAGCTTTGGACAGGTTGGCCATGGCTACACCTTC

j_gene: TRBJ1-4
len: 17
d_gene: NA
abundance: many
v_gene: TRBV11-3
CDR3aa: CASSLVRRGATNEKLFF
CDR3nt: TGTGCCAGCAGCTTAGTTCGTCGGGGGGCAACTAATGAAAAACTGTTTTTT

j_gene: TRBJ1-1
len: 14
d_gene: TRBD1
abundance: NA
v_gene: TRBV10-3
CDR3aa: CAIGGQGLNTEAFF
CDR3nt: TGTGCCATCGGAGGACAGGGCCTTAACACTGAAGCTTTCTTT